This entry features one T cell receptor (beta chain) sequence. These data belong to a study of blood T cell repertoires in COVID-19. Study context: Material from acute and convalescent COVID-19 was sourced from the United States, Italy and Spain.

The protocol was immunoSEQ multiplex PCR, while the TCRdb copy is restricted to in-frame clones and leaves out a portion. The sample yields some 300,000 clones, about 90% seen once. Individuals aged 18 to 89 years were recruited from around 22 US areas. Cohort allocation depended upon clinical history that participants reported. Two consecutive negative NP/OP PCR tests, clearance, or resolved symptoms defined Cohort 3 recovery. The specimen sequenced was PBMCs or T cells enriched from blood (not recorded which). The source is a woman aged 30 to 39 who had recovered from COVID-19.

CDR3 region: CASSRTPGQGIPLHF. The CDR3 region has the DNA TGTGCCAGCTCACGGACACCGGGACAGGGGATACCCCTCCACTTT. The rearrangement links TRBV18 to TRBJ1-6; 10 positions match TRBD1. Germline V CDR1 and CDR2: KGHSH, LQKENI. The trim removed 4 bases at V and 12 bases at J, leaving 9 bases unmatched. CDR3 length equals 15 residues.